This TCR beta chain appears in the sequencing data of a study of regulatory and conventional T cells in RAG deficiency. Study in general: In hypomorphic RAG CID or atypical SCID, autoimmunity is frequently associated. Study-wide findings and caveats: Omenn patients showed >80% Treg-Tconv overlap and shorter CDR3 lengths. These Omenn syndrome Treg sorts may hold peripherally activated cells instead.

The assay was immunoSEQ multiplex PCR, and TCRdb's table has in-frame clones only and misses some. The repertoire holds roughly 10,000 clones, with about 94% as singletons. Concerning this clone: Its antigen remains unidentified.

The CDR3 length is 16 residues. The germline gives CDR1 SGHTA, CDR2 FQGNSA. With 1 base removed from V and 6 bases from J, the gap between germline ends came to 16 bases. The sorted conventional CD4+ T cells were CD25-low and CD127-high, with genomic DNA sequenced. The gene calls are TRBV7-2 and TRBJ1-3; D possibly corresponds to TRBD1 (6 bases). This clonotype was obtained from a human donor with RAG deficiency presenting as severe combined immunodeficiency. Material: CD4+ effector T cells sorted from blood. The CDR3 sequence: CASSLEGPGALNTIYF. CDR3 nucleotides: TGTGCCAGCAGCTTAGAGGGCCCGGGGGCCCTAAACACCATATATTTT.